A single sample is the source of the 27 T cell receptor beta chains below, sequenced in a study of T cell repertoires in cytomegalovirus infection. TCRdb independently ran MiXCR on the reads; one entry per CDR3 protein. The data show under 850,000 distinct CDR3 sequences, less than 40% seen once. What was sequenced was PBMCs. These receptors all come from a human donor in good health (CMV status not recorded). Some clones in this sample may be carry-over from other donors' samples.

This clonotype was detected only a few times. J is TRBJ1-5 and V is TRBV27, with 9 bases lining up with TRBD1. V was pared by 4 bases and J by 3 bases, with 4 bases of the junction left unmatched. Germline V gene lookup returns CDR1 MNHEY and CDR2 SMNVEV (reference sequence). This CDR3 contains 15 residues. The CDR3 DNA sequence: TGTGCCAGCAGTTCGGACAGGGGATTCAATCAGCCCCAGCATTTT. Its protein is CASSSDRGFNQPQHF.

Note on this clonotype: The conserved phenylalanine or tryptophan normally closing the CDR3 is absent here, so this likely arose from a read error. The chain has TRBV7-2 and TRBJ2-7; no clear D gene. In germline, CDR1 is SGHTA, CDR2 FQGNSA. This CDR3 comprises 11 residues. V shed 2 bases and J shed 5 bases, with 4 bases lying between them. CDR3 DNA sequence: TGTGCCAGCAGCTTAATCCACGAGCAGTACTTA. Its translation is CASSLIHEQYL.

This clonotype was seen only a few times. CDR3 in DNA: TGTGCCAGTAGTTACCGGGCCAACAATCAGCCCCAGCATTTT. Protein: CASSYRANNQPQHF. This chain links TRBV19 with TRBJ1-5, with no clear D. Germline V lookup: CDR1 LNHDA, CDR2 SQIVND (reference sequence). The CDR3 consists of 14 residues. V lost 5 bases and J 3 bases, leaving 11 bases between the germline ends.

This clonotype occurred many times. The chain joins TRBV6-1 to TRBJ1-6, with TRBD1 matching over 8 bases. The CDR3 is 12 amino acids. The V and J ends lost 10 bases and 10 bases, in that order; junction bases with no gene match: 6. CDR1 is MNHNS and CDR2 is SASEGT in the germline V gene. The CDR3: CATRQGASPLHF. The CDR3 DNA follows: TGTGCCACCCGGCAGGGGGCGTCACCCCTCCACTTT.

This clonotype was counted a few times. Relative to the germline gene, one junction end is altered; a read error may explain this. The chain uses TRBV24-1 and TRBJ2-4; D gene uncertain. The CDR3 covers 15 residues. Looked up from germline, CDR1 is KGHDR and CDR2 is SFDVKD. In nucleotides, the CDR3 is TGTGCCCCCAGGAGTCTCTCCACGGCCAAAAACATTCAGTACTTC. Translated, it gives CAPRSLSTAKNIQYF.

The sample holds a few counts of this clonotype. This chain joins TRBV15 and TRBJ2-6; no definite D call. This CDR3 comprises 15 residues. Trimming pared 1 base from V and 3 bases from J, leaving 7 bases between. CDR1 and CDR2 (germline): LNHNV, YYDKDF (reference sequence). CDR3 loop: CATSRARDGANVLTF. The CDR3 DNA is TGTGCCACCAGCAGAGCAAGGGATGGGGCCAACGTCCTGACTTTC.

The V call is TRBV20-1, the J call TRBJ1-2, with D possibly matching TRBD1 (6 bases). Trimming pared 3 bases from V and 3 bases from J, leaving 17 bases between. Germline V gives CDR1 DFQATT, CDR2 SNEGSKA (reference sequence). The CDR3 loop spans 15 amino acids. This chain's CDR3 is CSASPNREVDYGYTF. CDR3 in DNA: TGCAGTGCTAGCCCTAACAGGGAGGTAGACTATGGCTACACCTTC.

Ten or more counts support this clonotype. This rearrangement joins TRBV7-2 to TRBJ2-3; TRBD1 might be the D (6 bases). The CDR3 covers 14 residues. The germline V gene has CDR1 SGHTA and CDR2 FQGNSA. The V end lost 4 bases, the J end lost 5 bases, and 13 bases lay between the germline ends. Here the CDR3 reads CASSYEAGEDTQYF. For the CDR3, the DNA is TGTGCCAGCAGCTACGAGGCAGGGGAAGATACGCAGTATTTT.

This chain links TRBV4-1 with TRBJ2-1; 8 bases align to TRBD1. Germline CDR1 and CDR2: MGHRA and YSYEKL. The CDR3 runs 15 residues. V was pared by 4 bases and J by 3 bases, with 5 bases of the junction left unmatched. CDR3 in DNA: TGCGCCAGCAGCCCAGCCGGGACAGGCTACAATGAGCAGTTCTTC. This encodes CASSPAGTGYNEQFF.

This clonotype was seen more than once but under ten times. V usage is TRBV19 and J usage is TRBJ2-5, with 8 bases lining up with TRBD2. Trimming cost V 4 bases and J 4 bases; bases outside gene matches: 5. CDR3 length: 14 residues. From germline, CDR1 is LNHDA and CDR2 SQIVND (reference sequence). Here the CDR3 reads CASSRTSPPETQYF. In nucleotides, the CDR3 is TGTGCCAGTAGTAGGACTAGCCCTCCAGAGACCCAGTACTTC.

The rearrangement links TRBV6-2 or TRBV6-3 to TRBJ1-2, with 7 bases lining up with TRBD1. CDR1 is MNHEY, CDR2 SVGEGT, per germline. CDR3 size: 14 residues. V dropped 2 bases and J dropped 9; count of bases not matched to a gene: 9. In nucleotides, the CDR3 is TGTGCCAGCAGTTACCAGGGGACAGAGGCTCGCTACACCTTC. The encoded protein is CASSYQGTEARYTF.

This clonotype came up many times. The V and J genes are TRBV7-8 and TRBJ2-1; the match to TRBD1 covers 11 bases. The germline gives CDR1 SGHVS, CDR2 FQNEAQ. The CDR3 has 13 residues. The trim removed 6 bases at V and 8 bases at J, leaving 3 bases unmatched. The CDR3 DNA reads as TGTGCCAGCAGTTGGACAGGGGGCTATGAGCAGTTCTTC. Its translation is CASSWTGGYEQFF. The full variable domain, its missing parts supplied by reference TRBV7-8 and TRBJ2-1, is GAGVSQSPRYKVAKRGQDVALRCDPISGHVSLFWYQQALGQGPEFLTYFQNEAQLDKSGLPSDRFFAERPEGSVSTLKIQRTQQEDSAVYLCASSWTGGYEQFFGPGTRLTVL.

This clonotype has a handful of counts. The chain recombines TRBV27 with TRBJ1-1; D not certain. Trimming took off 2 bases at V and 5 bases at J, with 15 bases between the two ends. Germline V gives CDR1 MNHEY, CDR2 SMNVEV (reference sequence). The CDR3 has 15 residues. The CDR3 coding sequence is TGTGCCAGCAGTTTAGTGGTGGGCGGAATAACTGAAGCTTTCTTT. It translates to CASSLVVGGITEAFF.

The rearrangement links TRBV7-6 to TRBJ2-7; 9 bases are a match to TRBD2. Germline CDR1 SGHVS, CDR2 FNYEAQ. The CDR3 loop spans 14 amino acids. V lost 8 bases, J lost 6 bases, and 11 bases stayed unmatched. The CDR3, as DNA: TGTGCCAGCCTTTCAATAGCGGGAGTAGGCGAGCAGTACTTC. As protein: CASLSIAGVGEQYF.

This rearrangement joins TRBV11-2 to TRBJ2-3, with D tentatively TRBD2 (7 bases). The germline V gene encodes CDR1 SGHAT and CDR2 FQNNGV. CDR3 size: 16 residues. V lost 3 bases and J lost 4, with 17 bases in between. In DNA, the CDR3 is TGTGCCAGCAGCTTGGAGAGGGGGGGTGGTGCAGATACGCAGTATTTT. Protein sequence: CASSLERGGGADTQYF.

This sequence joins TRBV7-8 and TRBJ1-1; D uncertain. There are 14 residues in the CDR3. Deletions cut 5 bases from V and 1 base from J, with 11 bases between. The V gene's germline CDR1 is SGHVS and CDR2 FQNEAQ. The CDR3 region is CASSGLVRNTEAFF. The CDR3 DNA sequence: TGTGCCAGCAGCGGATTAGTCAGGAACACTGAAGCTTTCTTT.

This chain connects TRBV7-9 to TRBJ1-1, with 9 positions matching TRBD1. J lost 4 bases, V lost 5 bases, and 8 bases had no gene match. The CDR3 is made up of 15 amino acids. Germline assignment: CDR1 SEHNR and CDR2 FQNEAQ (reference sequence). CDR3 amino acids: CASSPGQGGSTEAFF. DNA for the CDR3: TGTGCCAGCAGCCCGGGACAGGGAGGAAGCACTGAAGCTTTCTTT.

This clonotype was recorded many times. The rearrangement joins TRBV7-9 to TRBJ1-4; 9 nucleotides match TRBD1. CDR3 size: 14 residues. Losses at the gene ends were 4 bases for V and 7 bases for J; bases not matched to a gene: 4. Germline V gene lookup returns CDR1 SEHNR and CDR2 FQNEAQ (reference sequence). CDR3 bases: TGTGCCAGCAGCTCGGGACAGGGTATTGAAAAACTGTTTTTT. Protein: CASSSGQGIEKLFF.

This clonotype showed up many times. The V call is TRBV7-6, the J call TRBJ2-2, with 7 bases fitting TRBD2. The CDR3 sequence is 14 residues long. Losses at the gene ends were 11 bases for V and 0 bases for J; bases not matched to a gene: 6. Germline loops: CDR1 SGHVS, CDR2 FNYEAQ. The DNA of the CDR3 is TGTGCCTTTGGGCGGGGGACGAACACCGGGGAGCTGTTTTTT. Amino acid sequence: CAFGRGTNTGELFF.

This clonotype was recorded at least ten times. The rearrangement joins TRBV12-3 or TRBV12-4 to TRBJ1-2; 7 bases align to TRBD1. The CDR3 extends over 15 amino acids. With V trimmed by 8 bases and J by 6 bases, 15 bases remained unmatched. The DNA of the CDR3 is TGTGCCAGCTCCCCCTACGGGCAGGGGGGTGATGGCTACACCTTC. It translates to CASSPYGQGGDGYTF.

There are a few counts of this clonotype. V usage is TRBV4-2 and J usage is TRBJ2-7; TRBD2 matches at 7 bases. In germline, CDR1 is LGHNA, CDR2 YNFKEQ. There are 16 residues in the CDR3. The trim removed 0 bases at V and 3 bases at J, leaving 8 bases unmatched. The CDR3 spells CASSQERAGRFYEQYF. CDR3 bases: TGTGCCAGCAGCCAAGAGCGAGCGGGGAGATTCTACGAGCAGTACTTC.

The chain has TRBV2 and TRBJ1-5, with a weak D call TRBD1 (5 bases). CDR1 is SNHLY, CDR2 FYNNEI, per germline. V gave up 4 bases and J gave up 4 bases, with 14 bases separating them. CDR3 length: 15 amino acids. The CDR3 DNA sequence: TGTGCCAGCAGTGGCAGGGTGGGAAATAATCAGCCCCAGCATTTT. Its translation is CASSGRVGNNQPQHF.

This chain joins TRBV2 and TRBJ1-5; D is ambiguous. The CDR3 covers 14 residues. V lost 4 bases to trimming and J lost 5 bases, with 12 bases between them. Germline lookup yields CDR1 SNHLY and CDR2 FYNNEI. The CDR3 loop is CASSVTRPDQPQHF. CDR3 nucleotide sequence: TGTGCCAGCAGTGTTACACGGCCCGATCAGCCCCAGCATTTT.

CDR3 sequence: CASRPNVGFGGYTF. The CDR3 nucleotides are TGTGCCAGCAGACCGAACGTGGGCTTCGGAGGCTACACCTTC. The chain is built from TRBV11-2 and TRBJ1-2; D gene ambiguous. V was shortened by 6 bases and J by 8 bases, with 19 bases between the two germline ends. The CDR3 consists of 14 residues. Germline V CDR1 and CDR2: SGHAT, FQNNGV.

The chain employs TRBV28 and TRBJ2-1, with 10 nucleotides matching TRBD2. V shed 5 bases and J 3 bases; nucleotides not matched to a gene: 7. Germline V gene sequence: CDR1 MDHEN, CDR2 SYDVKM. The CDR3 has 16 amino acids. CDR3 nucleotide sequence: TGTGCCAGCAGTGGTCCGGGACTAGCGCTCTACAATGAGCAGTTCTTC. Protein: CASSGPGLALYNEQFF.

The CDR3 DNA follows: TGTGCCAGCAGCCAACTCTCAGGGAAGGCTGGGGCCAACGTCCTGACTTTC. It yields the protein CASSQLSGKAGANVLTF. The chain is built from TRBV3-1 and TRBJ2-6; D perhaps matches TRBD1 (5 bases). This CDR3 contains 17 residues. Trimming pared 2 bases from V and 2 bases from J, leaving 13 bases between. CDR1 LGHDT and CDR2 YNNKEL come from the germline V gene (reference sequence).

This clonotype has more than one count but fewer than ten. The chain joins TRBV27 to TRBJ2-2; D ambiguous. CDR1 and CDR2 from the germline V gene are MNHEY and SMNVEV (reference sequence). V lost 7 bases to trimming and J lost 2 bases, with 14 bases between them. This CDR3 has 15 residues. CDR3 in amino acids: CASISWAGNTGELFF. CDR3 sequence (DNA): TGTGCCAGCATTTCTTGGGCTGGCAACACCGGGGAGCTGTTTTTT.